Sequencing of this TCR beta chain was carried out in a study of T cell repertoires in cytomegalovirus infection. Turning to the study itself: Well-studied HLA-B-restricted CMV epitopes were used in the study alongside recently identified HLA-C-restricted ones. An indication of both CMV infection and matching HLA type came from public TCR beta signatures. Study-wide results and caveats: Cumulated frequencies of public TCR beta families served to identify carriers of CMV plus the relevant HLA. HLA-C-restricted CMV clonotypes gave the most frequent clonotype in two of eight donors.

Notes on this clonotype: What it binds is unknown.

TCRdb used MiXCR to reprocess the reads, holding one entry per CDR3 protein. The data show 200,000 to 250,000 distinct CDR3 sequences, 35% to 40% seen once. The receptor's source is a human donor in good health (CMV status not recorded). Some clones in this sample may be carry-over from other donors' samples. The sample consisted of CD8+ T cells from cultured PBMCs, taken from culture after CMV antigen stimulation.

DNA for the CDR3: TGCGCCAGCAGCTTGGAAAAGACACACAACACCGGGGAGCTGTTTTTT. Translating gives CASSLEKTHNTGELFF. J is TRBJ2-2 and V is TRBV5-1; the D is unclear. CDR3 length: 16 residues. The germline CDR1 and CDR2 sequences are SGHRS and YFSETQ. V was shortened by 0 bases and J by 2 bases, with 11 bases between the two germline ends.